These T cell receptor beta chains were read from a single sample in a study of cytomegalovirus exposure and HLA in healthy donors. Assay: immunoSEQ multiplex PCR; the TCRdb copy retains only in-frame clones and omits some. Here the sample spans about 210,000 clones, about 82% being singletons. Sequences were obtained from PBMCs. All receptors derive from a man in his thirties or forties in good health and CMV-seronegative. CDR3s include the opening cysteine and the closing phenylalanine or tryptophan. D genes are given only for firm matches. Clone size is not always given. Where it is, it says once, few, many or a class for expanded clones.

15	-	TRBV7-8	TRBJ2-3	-	TGTGCCAGCAGCCGCACTCCGGGTCGCACAGATACGCAGTATTTT	CASSRTPGRTDTQYF
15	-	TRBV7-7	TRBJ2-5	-	TGTGCTAGCAGCTCCCTCCAACAGGTTAAGGAGACCCAGTACTTC	CASSSLQQVKETQYF
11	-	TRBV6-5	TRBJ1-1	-	TGTGCCAGCAGTTACGGGGGGGAAGCTTTCTTT	CASSYGGEAFF
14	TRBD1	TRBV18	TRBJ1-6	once	TGTGCCAGCTCACAAGACAGGGATAATTCACCCCTCCACTTT	CASSQDRDNSPLHF
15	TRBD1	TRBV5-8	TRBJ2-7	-	TGTGCCAGCAGCTTGGCGACAGGGGGATCCTACGAGCAGTACTTC	CASSLATGGSYEQYF
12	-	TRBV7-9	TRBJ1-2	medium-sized	TGTGCCAGCAGCCCGTACAGGGTTGCCTACACCTTC	CASSPYRVAYTF
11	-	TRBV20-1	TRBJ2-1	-	TGCAGTGCTGAGGAGGGGAATGAGCAGTTCTTC	CSAEEGNEQFF
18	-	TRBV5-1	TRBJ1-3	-	TGCGCCAGCAGCTTGATCCCCCTCACAGATAGCTCTGGAAACACCATATATTTT	CASSLIPLTDSSGNTIYF
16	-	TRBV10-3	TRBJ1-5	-	TGTGCCATCAGTGCAACATGGGACATTATCAATCAGCCCCAGCATTTT	CAISATWDIINQPQHF
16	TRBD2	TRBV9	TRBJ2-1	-	TGTGCCAGCAGCGTAGACCTAGCGGTCTCCTACAATGAGCAGTTCTTC	CASSVDLAVSYNEQFF
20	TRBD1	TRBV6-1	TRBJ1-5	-	TGTGCCAGCAGTGAAATGAGACCCGGACAGGGGAGGACGGGGAGTCAGCCCCAGCATTTT	CASSEMRPGQGRTGSQPQHF
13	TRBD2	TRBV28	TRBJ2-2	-	TGTGCCAGCAGAGCGACTAGCCCCGGGGAGCTGTTTTTT	CASRATSPGELFF
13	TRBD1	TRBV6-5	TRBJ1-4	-	TGTGCCAGCAGTCTATGGGACAGTGAAAAACTGTTTTTT	CASSLWDSEKLFF
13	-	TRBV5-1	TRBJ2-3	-	TGCGCCAGCAGCTTGGAGGTGGAGGGTACGCAGTATTTT	CASSLEVEGTQYF
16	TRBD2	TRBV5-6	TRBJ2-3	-	TGTGCCAGCAGCTATCGATTAGCGGGGGCGGGAGATACGCAGTATTTT	CASSYRLAGAGDTQYF
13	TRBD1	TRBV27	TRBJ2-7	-	TGTGCCAGCGCCGGACAGGAATCCTACGAGCAGTACTTC	CASAGQESYEQYF
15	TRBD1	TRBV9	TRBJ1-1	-	TGTGCCAGCAGCACCGGACAGGGTCTGAACACTGAAGCTTTCTTT	CASSTGQGLNTEAFF